The 4 T cell receptor beta chains below were found in one sample sequenced in a study of blood T cells in healthy people across ages. Through a sample-barcoded 5' primer and a J-beta primer mix, a second PCR was run for roughly 6 to 11 cycles. TCRdb recomputed calls from the 5' RACE reads with MiXCR, one row per CDR3 protein. Among about 1.6 million distinct CDR3 sequences, approximately 32% were seen once, and the ten largest hold around 11%. Sample: blood. These receptors came from a woman in her 30s in good health.

The chain is built from TRBV18 and TRBJ2-5, with TRBD1 matching 8 bases. This CDR3 is built from 15 residues. V gave up 5 bases and J gave up 1 base; unmatched junction bases: 6. The germline V gene encodes CDR1 KGHSH and CDR2 LQKENI. DNA for the CDR3: TGTGCCAGCTCAGATACAGGACAGGGCCAAGAGACCCAGTACTTC. This sequence encodes CASSDTGQGQETQYF.

The sample holds many counts of this clonotype. The rearrangement links TRBV4-1 to TRBJ1-2; a possible D gene is TRBD1 (5 bases). Trimming shortened V by 1 base and J by 0 bases, and 12 bases separated the two germline ends. CDR1 and CDR2 from the germline V gene are MGHRA and YSYEKL. This CDR3 is 16 amino acids long. CDR3 protein: CASSQVGGSSNYGYTF. CDR3 sequence (DNA): TGCGCCAGCAGCCAAGTTGGGGGATCTTCTAACTATGGCTACACCTTC.

The V and J genes are TRBV9 and TRBJ2-2; TRBD2 aligns across 12 bases. The germline V gene has CDR1 SGDLS and CDR2 YYNGEE. This CDR3 is 16 amino acids long. The V and J ends lost 3 bases and 6 bases, in that order; junction bases with no gene match: 6. As DNA, the CDR3 is TGTGCCAGCAGCGCTCGCCTAGCGGGGGGGCCCGGGGAGCTGTTTTTT. Translated: CASSARLAGGPGELFF.

The chain joins TRBV6-5 to TRBJ1-4; no definite D call. Germline CDR1 MNHEY, CDR2 SVGAGI. This CDR3 has 11 residues. Trimming left V 2 bases short and J 11 bases short, with 6 bases between. The CDR3 DNA reads TGTGCCAGCAGTTACCTCGGGAAACTGTTTTTT. Residues: CASSYLGKLFF.